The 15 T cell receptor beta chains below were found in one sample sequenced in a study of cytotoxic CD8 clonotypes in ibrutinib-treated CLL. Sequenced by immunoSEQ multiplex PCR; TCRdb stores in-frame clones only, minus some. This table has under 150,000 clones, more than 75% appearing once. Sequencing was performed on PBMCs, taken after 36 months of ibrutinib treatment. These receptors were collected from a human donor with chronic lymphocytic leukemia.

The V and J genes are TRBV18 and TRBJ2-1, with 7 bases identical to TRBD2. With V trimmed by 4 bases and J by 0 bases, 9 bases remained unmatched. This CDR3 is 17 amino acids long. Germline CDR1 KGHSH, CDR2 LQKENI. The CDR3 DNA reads TGTGCCAGCTCACTTCTATTAGCGGGCGACTCCTACAATGAGCAGTTCTTC. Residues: CASSLLLAGDSYNEQFF.

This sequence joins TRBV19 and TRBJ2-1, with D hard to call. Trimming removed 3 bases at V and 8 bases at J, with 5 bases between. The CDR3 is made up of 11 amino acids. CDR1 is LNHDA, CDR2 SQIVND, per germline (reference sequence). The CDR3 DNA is TGTGCCAGTAGTATTGGAGATGAGCAGTTCTTC. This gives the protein CASSIGDEQFF.

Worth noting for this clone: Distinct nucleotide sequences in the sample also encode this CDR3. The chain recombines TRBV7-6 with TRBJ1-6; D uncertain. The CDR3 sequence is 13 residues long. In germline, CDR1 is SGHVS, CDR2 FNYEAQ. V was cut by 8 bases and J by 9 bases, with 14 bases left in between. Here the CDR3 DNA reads TGTGCCAGCGGTGAGCTACCGGCTTCACCCCTCCACTTT. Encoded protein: CASGELPASPLHF.

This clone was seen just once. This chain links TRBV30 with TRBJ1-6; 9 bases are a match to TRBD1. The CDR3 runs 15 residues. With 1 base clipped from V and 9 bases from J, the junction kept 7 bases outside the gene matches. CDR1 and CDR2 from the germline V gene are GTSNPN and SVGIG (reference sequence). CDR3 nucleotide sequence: TGTGCCTGGAGTGCACAGGGGGCTGGGGCTTCACCCCTCCACTTT. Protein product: CAWSAQGAGASPLHF.

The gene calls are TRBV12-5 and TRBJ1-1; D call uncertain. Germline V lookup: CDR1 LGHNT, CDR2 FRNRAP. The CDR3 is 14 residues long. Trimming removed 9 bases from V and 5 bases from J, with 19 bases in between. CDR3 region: CASRMGSSRTEAFF. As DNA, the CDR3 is TGTGCTAGCCGAATGGGTTCAAGTAGGACTGAAGCTTTCTTT. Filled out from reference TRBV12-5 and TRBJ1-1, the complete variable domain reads DARVTQTPRHKVTEMGQEVTMRCQPILGHNTVFWYRQTMMQGLELLAYFRNRAPLDDSGMPKDRFSAEMPDATLATLKIQPSEPRDSAVYFCASRMGSSRTEAFFGQGTRLTVV.

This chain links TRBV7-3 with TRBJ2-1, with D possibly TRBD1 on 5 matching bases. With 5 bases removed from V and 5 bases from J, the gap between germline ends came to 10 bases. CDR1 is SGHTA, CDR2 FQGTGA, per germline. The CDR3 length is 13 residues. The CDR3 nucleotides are TGTGCCAGCAGCACCCGACAGCACAATGAGCAGTTCTTC. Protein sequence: CASSTRQHNEQFF.

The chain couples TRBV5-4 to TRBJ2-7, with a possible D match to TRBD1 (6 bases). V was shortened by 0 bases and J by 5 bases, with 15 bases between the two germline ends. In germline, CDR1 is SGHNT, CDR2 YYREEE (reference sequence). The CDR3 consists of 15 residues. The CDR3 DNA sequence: TGTGCCAGCAGCTTGGTGATCAGGGGTAACGACGAGCAGTACTTC. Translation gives CASSLVIRGNDEQYF.

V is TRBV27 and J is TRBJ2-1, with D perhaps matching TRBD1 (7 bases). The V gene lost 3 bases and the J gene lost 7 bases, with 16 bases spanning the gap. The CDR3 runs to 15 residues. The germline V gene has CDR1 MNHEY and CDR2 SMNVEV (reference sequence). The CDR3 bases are TGTGCCAGCAGTTTCAGGACAGGCCGGGAGAATGAGCAGTTCTTC. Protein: CASSFRTGRENEQFF.

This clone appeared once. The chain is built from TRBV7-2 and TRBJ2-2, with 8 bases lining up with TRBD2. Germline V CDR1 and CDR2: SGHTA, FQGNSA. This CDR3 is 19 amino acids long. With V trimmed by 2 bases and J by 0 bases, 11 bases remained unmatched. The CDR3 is CASSLRAGGLSTNTGELFF. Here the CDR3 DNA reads TGTGCCAGCAGCTTACGTGCGGGGGGTCTCTCAACGAACACCGGGGAGCTGTTTTTT.

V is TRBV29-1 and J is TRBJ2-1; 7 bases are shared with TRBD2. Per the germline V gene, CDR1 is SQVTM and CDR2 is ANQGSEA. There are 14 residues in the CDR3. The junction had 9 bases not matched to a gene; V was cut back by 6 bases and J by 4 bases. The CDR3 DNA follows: TGCAGCGTGCCGGGACTACTCTCATACAATGAGCAGTTCTTC. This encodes CSVPGLLSYNEQFF.

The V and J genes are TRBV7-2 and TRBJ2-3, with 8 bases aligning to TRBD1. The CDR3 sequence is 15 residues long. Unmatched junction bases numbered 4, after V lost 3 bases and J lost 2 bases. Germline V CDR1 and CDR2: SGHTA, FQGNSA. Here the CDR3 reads CASSLTGDPTDTQYF. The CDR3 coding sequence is TGTGCCAGCAGCTTGACAGGGGATCCCACAGATACGCAGTATTTT.

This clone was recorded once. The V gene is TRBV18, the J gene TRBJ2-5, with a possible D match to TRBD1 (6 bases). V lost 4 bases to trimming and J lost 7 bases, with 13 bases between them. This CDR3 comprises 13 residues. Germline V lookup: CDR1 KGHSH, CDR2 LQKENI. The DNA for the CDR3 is TGTGCCAGCTCACAAGACAGGTCCGGGACCCAGTACTTC. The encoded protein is CASSQDRSGTQYF.

The CDR3 coding sequence is TGTGCCAGTAGTATTAACAGGGATTCACCCCTCCACTTT. Encoded protein: CASSINRDSPLHF. The chain recombines TRBV19 with TRBJ1-6, with a weak D call TRBD1 (6 bases). The V gene lost 3 bases and the J gene lost 8 bases, with 8 bases spanning the gap. The CDR3 runs 13 residues. Germline-derived CDR1 and CDR2 are LNHDA and SQIVND (reference sequence). Variable domain in full (rest from reference TRBV19 and TRBJ1-6): DGGITQSPKYLFRKEGQNVTLSCEQNLNHDAMYWYRQDPGQGLRLIYYSQIVNDFQKGDIAEGYSVSREKKESFPLTVTSAQKNPTAFYLCASSINRDSPLHFGNGTRLTVT.

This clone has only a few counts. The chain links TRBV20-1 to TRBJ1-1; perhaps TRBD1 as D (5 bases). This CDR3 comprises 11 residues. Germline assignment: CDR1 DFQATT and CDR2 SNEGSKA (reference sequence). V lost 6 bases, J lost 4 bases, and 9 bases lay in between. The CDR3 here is CSATGLTEAFF. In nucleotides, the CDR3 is TGCAGTGCAACGGGACTCACTGAAGCTTTCTTT.

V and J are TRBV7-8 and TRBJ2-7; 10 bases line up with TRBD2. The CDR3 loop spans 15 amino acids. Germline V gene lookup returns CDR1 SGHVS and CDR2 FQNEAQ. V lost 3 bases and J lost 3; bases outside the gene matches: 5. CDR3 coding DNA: TGTGCCAGCAGCTTCAGGACTAGCGGATTCTACGAGCAGTACTTC. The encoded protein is CASSFRTSGFYEQYF.